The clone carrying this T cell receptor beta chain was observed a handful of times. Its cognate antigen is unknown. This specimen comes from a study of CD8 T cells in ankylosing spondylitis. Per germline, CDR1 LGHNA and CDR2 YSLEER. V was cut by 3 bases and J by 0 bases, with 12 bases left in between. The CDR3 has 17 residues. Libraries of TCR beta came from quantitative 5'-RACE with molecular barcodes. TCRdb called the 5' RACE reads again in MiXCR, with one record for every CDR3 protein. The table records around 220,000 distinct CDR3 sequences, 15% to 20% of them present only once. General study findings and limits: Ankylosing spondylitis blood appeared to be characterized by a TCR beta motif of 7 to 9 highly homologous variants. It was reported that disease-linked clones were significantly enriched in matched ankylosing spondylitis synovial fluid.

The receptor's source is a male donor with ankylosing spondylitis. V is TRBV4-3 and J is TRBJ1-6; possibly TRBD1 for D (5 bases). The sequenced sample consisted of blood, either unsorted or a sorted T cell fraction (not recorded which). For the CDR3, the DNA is TGCGCCAGCAGCCAGGGTCACGGGGGCTCCTATAATTCACCCCTCCACTTT. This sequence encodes CASSQGHGGSYNSPLHF.